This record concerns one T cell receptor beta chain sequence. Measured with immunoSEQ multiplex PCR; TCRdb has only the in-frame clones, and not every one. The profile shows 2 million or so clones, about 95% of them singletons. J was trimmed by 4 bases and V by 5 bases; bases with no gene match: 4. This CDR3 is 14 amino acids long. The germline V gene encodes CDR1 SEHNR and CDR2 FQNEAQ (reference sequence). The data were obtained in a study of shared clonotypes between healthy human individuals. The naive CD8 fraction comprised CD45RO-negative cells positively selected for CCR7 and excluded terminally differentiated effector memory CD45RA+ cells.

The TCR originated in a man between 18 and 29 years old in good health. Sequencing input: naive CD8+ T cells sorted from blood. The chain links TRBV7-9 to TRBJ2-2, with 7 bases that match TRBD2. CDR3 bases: TGTGCCAGCAGCAAGGAGCGGGGCACCGGGGAGCTGTTTTTT. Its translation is CASSKERGTGELFF.